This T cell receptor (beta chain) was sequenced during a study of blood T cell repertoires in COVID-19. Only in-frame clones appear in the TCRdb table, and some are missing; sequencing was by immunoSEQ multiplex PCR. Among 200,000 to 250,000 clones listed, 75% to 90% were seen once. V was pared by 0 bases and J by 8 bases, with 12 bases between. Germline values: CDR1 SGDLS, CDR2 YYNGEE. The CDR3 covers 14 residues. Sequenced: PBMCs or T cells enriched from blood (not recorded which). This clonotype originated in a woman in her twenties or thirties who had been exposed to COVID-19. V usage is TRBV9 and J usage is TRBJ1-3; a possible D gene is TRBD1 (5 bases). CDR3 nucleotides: TGTGCCAGCAGCGTAGGGGGCAGATCCGACACCATATATTTT. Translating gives CASSVGGRSDTIYF.